This T cell receptor beta chain was sequenced during a study of Graves' ophthalmopathy and Graves' hyperthyroidism. The germline V and J ends were trimmed by 5 bases and 4 bases, with 9 bases remaining between them. Germline lookup yields CDR1 LNHDA and CDR2 SQIVND (reference sequence). The CDR3 consists of 13 residues. This clonotype was detected many times. Uncontrolled infections, other autoimmune diseases, pregnancy or lactation barred patients from enrollment. RNA served as the template for amplifying TCR beta CDR3 regions. The library came from an HTBI-primed first-round RT-PCR and a second-round multiplex PCR. Via MiXCR, TCRdb re-called the multiplex PCR reads, giving one row per CDR3 protein. This table holds 350,000 or so distinct CDR3 sequences, 15% to 20% found once.

The sequencing sample was made of peripheral blood. The V call is TRBV19, the J call TRBJ1-5; D is unresolved. The sequence derives from an adult man with Graves' ophthalmopathy. Written as DNA, the CDR3 is TGTGCCAGTAGTCCCCCGAGTAATCAGCCCCAGCATTTT. This translates into CASSPPSNQPQHF.